This T cell receptor (beta chain) was obtained from a study of T cells after yellow fever vaccination. Study-level background: Preparation used SMART-Seq v4 Ultra Low Input for the low-cell-number fractions.

This clonotype was picked up many times. As yet, its antigen is unknown. Germline values: CDR1 MNHNS, CDR2 SASEGT. The CDR3 runs 15 residues. V was pared by 7 bases and J by 2 bases, with 16 bases between. Notes on the study in general: The appearance of a small share of clonotypes in both CD4 and CD8 compartments was observed. Weaker, the secondary response had a peak occurring faster, on day 5 versus 15.

Template switching by 5'RACE produced TCR cDNA, adding a universal primer site and UMIs. TCRdb reprocessed the 5' RACE reads with MiXCR, giving one entry per CDR3 protein. The repertoire includes a few hundred thousand distinct CDR3 sequences, approximately 16% of them detected once, and roughly 17% sits in the top ten. This clonotype was obtained from a young man who received the YFV17D yellow fever vaccine. The sample here was PBMCs, taken 4 to 6 days after the first yellow fever vaccination. The chain couples TRBV6-1 to TRBJ2-3; TRBD1 is a possible D gene (5 bases). The CDR3 here is CASTLMGLSTDTQYF. In DNA, the CDR3 is TGTGCCAGCACCCTAATGGGGCTCTCCACAGATACGCAGTATTTT.